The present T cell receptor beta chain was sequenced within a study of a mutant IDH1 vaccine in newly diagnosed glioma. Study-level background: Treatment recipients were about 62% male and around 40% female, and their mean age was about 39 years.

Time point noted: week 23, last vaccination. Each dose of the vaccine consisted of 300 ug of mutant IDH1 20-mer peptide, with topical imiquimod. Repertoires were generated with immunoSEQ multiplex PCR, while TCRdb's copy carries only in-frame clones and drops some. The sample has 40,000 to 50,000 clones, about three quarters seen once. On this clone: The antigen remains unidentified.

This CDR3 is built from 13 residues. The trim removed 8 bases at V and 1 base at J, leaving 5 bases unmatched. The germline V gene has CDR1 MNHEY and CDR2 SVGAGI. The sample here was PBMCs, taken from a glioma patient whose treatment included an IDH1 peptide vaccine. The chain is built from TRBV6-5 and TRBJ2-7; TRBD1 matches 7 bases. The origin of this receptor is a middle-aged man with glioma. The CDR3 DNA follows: TGTGCCAGCTCCATACAGGGGTCCTACGAGCAGTACTTC. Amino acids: CASSIQGSYEQYF.